Presented here are 24 T cell receptor beta chains from one specimen sequenced in a study of radiotherapy plus CTLA-4 blockade in lung cancer. Sequencing used immunoSEQ multiplex PCR; TCRdb keeps in-frame clones, though not all of them. The sample lists under 25,000 clones, around 70% occurring once. Sequencing used peripheral blood, obtained from a patient treated with radiotherapy plus ipilimumab. These receptor sequences come from a human donor with non-small cell lung cancer who had stable disease on radiotherapy plus ipilimumab.

This rearrangement joins TRBV11-3 to TRBJ2-2; D is undetermined. The V and J ends lost 5 bases and 6 bases respectively, with 10 bases between them. Germline-derived CDR1 and CDR2 are SGHNT and YENEEA. This CDR3 has 13 residues. CDR3 region: CASSRDGAGELFF. The CDR3 DNA is TGTGCCAGCAGCCGAGACGGCGCCGGGGAGCTGTTTTTT.

The chain links TRBV28 to TRBJ2-7; TRBD2 might be the D (6 bases). There are 14 residues in the CDR3. Trimming removed 3 bases at V and 6 bases at J, with 15 bases between. CDR1 and CDR2 from the germline V gene are MDHEN and SYDVKM. DNA for the CDR3: TGTGCCAGCAGTTTGGGGGGACTGGTCCGCGAGCAGTACTTC. Its translation: CASSLGGLVREQYF.

This chain connects TRBV4-3 to TRBJ1-4; maybe TRBD1 (5 bases). The germline V and J ends were trimmed by 1 base and 3 bases, with 9 bases remaining between them. The CDR3 runs to 15 residues. Per germline, CDR1 LGHNA and CDR2 YSLEER. CDR3 amino acids: CASSQGDGPNEKLFF. CDR3 nucleotide sequence: TGCGCCAGCAGCCAAGGGGACGGTCCTAATGAAAAACTGTTTTTT.

The chain couples TRBV6-5 to TRBJ2-7; D gene ambiguous. V shed 0 bases and J shed 7 bases, with 16 bases lying between them. Germline V lookup: CDR1 MNHEY, CDR2 SVGAGI. The CDR3 spans 15 residues. CDR3 sequence reads: CASSYSTGSLREQYF. In DNA form, the CDR3 reads TGTGCCAGCAGTTACTCGACCGGTTCGTTGAGGGAGCAGTACTTC.

The table lists this clone with a few counts. CDR3 residues: CASSLAGLAEQETQYF. CDR3 nucleotide sequence: TGCGCCAGCAGCTTGGCAGGACTAGCGGAACAAGAGACCCAGTACTTC. The J gene is TRBJ2-5, the V gene TRBV5-1; 10 bases line up with TRBD2. There are 16 residues in the CDR3. Germline V gene sequence: CDR1 SGHRS, CDR2 YFSETQ. The junction had 4 bases not matched to a gene; V was cut back by 0 bases and J by 2 bases.

The chain couples TRBV29-1 to TRBJ2-3; D unresolved. CDR3 size: 12 residues. Germline CDR1 reads SQVTM; CDR2 reads ANQGSEA. The V end lost 4 bases, the J end lost 3 bases, and 8 bases lay between the germline ends. In nucleotides, the CDR3 is TGCAGCGTTGGAGTCCAGACAGATACGCAGTATTTT. Its translation is CSVGVQTDTQYF.

The chain employs TRBV7-8 and TRBJ2-1, with TRBD2 matching over 11 bases. Germline V gene sequence: CDR1 SGHVS, CDR2 FQNEAQ. V was pared by 3 bases and J by 3 bases, with 4 bases of the junction left unmatched. The CDR3 is 16 amino acids. In DNA, the CDR3 is TGTGCCAGCAGCTTTGTTAGCGGGAGGGGCTACAATGAGCAGTTCTTC. The encoded protein is CASSFVSGRGYNEQFF.

This clone was recorded only once. This sequence joins TRBV7-2 and TRBJ2-3; 8 nucleotides agree with TRBD1. V shed 11 bases and J 2 bases; nucleotides not matched to a gene: 12. The CDR3 sequence is 15 residues long. CDR1 and CDR2 (germline): SGHTA, FQGNSA. CDR3 amino acids: CAGAQMGQVTDTQYF. In nucleotides, the CDR3 is TGTGCCGGGGCCCAAATGGGACAGGTCACAGATACGCAGTATTTT. Supplemented by reference TRBV7-2 and TRBJ2-3, the full variable domain reads GAGVSQSPSNKVTEKGKDVELRCDPISGHTALYWYRQSLGQGLEFLIYFQGNSAPDKSGLPSDRFSAERTGGSVSTLTIQRTQQEDSAVYLCAGAQMGQVTDTQYFGPGTRLTVL.

This sequence joins TRBV7-2 and TRBJ2-6; 7 positions match TRBD2. From germline, CDR1 is SGHTA and CDR2 FQGNSA. There are 16 residues in the CDR3. J was trimmed by 0 bases and V by 7 bases; bases with no gene match: 6. This CDR3 reads CASKVGGNSGANVLTF. DNA of the CDR3: TGTGCCAGCAAAGTGGGAGGGAACTCTGGGGCCAACGTCCTGACTTTC.

V gene TRBV6-1 combines with J gene TRBJ1-2; 10 positions agree with TRBD1. The V segment lost 6 bases and the J segment 4 bases; nucleotides outside the gene matches: 2. Germline values: CDR1 MNHNS, CDR2 SASEGT. The CDR3 covers 13 residues. The CDR3: CASSRDRGYGYTF. The CDR3 nucleotides read TGTGCCAGCAGCCGGGACAGGGGCTATGGCTACACCTTC.

The chain couples TRBV19 to TRBJ1-5; tentatively, D is TRBD1 (6 bases). The germline V gene encodes CDR1 LNHDA and CDR2 SQIVND (reference sequence). The CDR3 extends over 18 amino acids. Trimming pared 2 bases from V and 0 bases from J, leaving 17 bases between. The DNA for the CDR3 is TGTGCCAGTAGTATAAACCAGGAGGGGGTTTATAGCAATCAGCCCCAGCATTTT. Translation: CASSINQEGVYSNQPQHF.

CDR3 DNA: TGTGCCAGGATAGGCCTGGGATTGAATGAGCAGTTCTTC. It is translated as CARIGLGLNEQFF. The V call is TRBV25-1, the J call TRBJ2-1; D remains unclear. With 9 bases removed from V and 7 bases from J, the gap between germline ends came to 16 bases. Germline loops: CDR1 MGHDK, CDR2 SYGVNS. The CDR3 loop spans 13 amino acids.

This clone was seen a handful of times. The V call is TRBV2, the J call TRBJ2-2, with no clear D. Germline assignment: CDR1 SNHLY and CDR2 FYNNEI. The V gene lost 2 bases and the J gene lost 0 bases, with 7 bases spanning the gap. CDR3 size: 15 residues. CDR3 region: CASSESLANTGELFF. CDR3 nucleotide sequence: TGTGCCAGCAGTGAATCACTCGCGAACACCGGGGAGCTGTTTTTT.

This clone was recorded only once. The identical CDR3 is also encoded by other nucleotide sequences in the sample. The chain uses TRBV18 and TRBJ2-5, with D perhaps assigned TRBD1 or TRBD2 (5 bases each). The CDR3 runs to 12 residues. Germline CDR1 and CDR2: KGHSH and LQKENI. The germline V and J ends were trimmed by 2 bases and 4 bases, with 5 bases remaining between them. The CDR3 DNA is TGTGCCAGCTCACCAGGGGGAGAGACCCAGTACTTC. This sequence encodes CASSPGGETQYF.

This chain connects TRBV7-9 to TRBJ2-3; D remains ambiguous. The CDR3 covers 16 residues. The germline V gene encodes CDR1 SEHNR and CDR2 FQNEAQ (reference sequence). Trimming pared 4 bases from V and 2 bases from J, leaving 16 bases between. This chain's CDR3 is CASSSRQKTVTDTQYF. Here the CDR3 DNA reads TGTGCCAGCAGCTCCCGACAAAAGACCGTCACAGATACGCAGTATTTT.

In its sample, this clone was seen a few times. CDR3 amino acids: CASSLYLAGGQTRTDTQYF. The CDR3 DNA reads as TGCGCCAGCAGCCTATACCTAGCGGGAGGGCAAACGAGGACAGATACGCAGTATTTT. The chain is built from TRBV4-3 and TRBJ2-3; 12 bases match TRBD2. The length of the CDR3 is 19 residues. Germline values: CDR1 LGHNA, CDR2 YSLEER. Germline trimming cut 4 bases from V and 3 bases from J; bases unmatched to any gene: 14.

This clone came up a few times. The chain uses TRBV6-1 and TRBJ1-5; unclear D gene. Trimming pared 4 bases from V and 0 bases from J, leaving 10 bases between. CDR1 and CDR2 from the germline V gene are MNHNS and SASEGT. The CDR3 is 15 amino acids. The CDR3 is CASSVDGYSNQPQHF. Here the CDR3 DNA reads TGTGCCAGCAGTGTCGACGGGTATAGCAATCAGCCCCAGCATTTT.

The genes are TRBV5-8 and TRBJ1-5; D unclear. The CDR3 totals 16 residues. CDR1 is SGHTS and CDR2 is YDEGEE in the germline V gene. Trimming stripped 4 bases from V and 1 base from J, with 15 bases between. CDR3 residues: CASSPASPVSNQPQHF. The CDR3 coding sequence is TGTGCCAGCAGCCCTGCTAGTCCAGTGAGCAATCAGCCCCAGCATTTT.

This chain links TRBV15 with TRBJ2-3, with D possibly TRBD1 on 6 matching bases. Per germline, CDR1 LNHNV and CDR2 YYDKDF (reference sequence). Deletions cut 3 bases from V and 2 bases from J, with 9 bases between. The CDR3 has 14 amino acids. The CDR3 nucleotides read TGTGCCACCAGCAGGGGGGACATCACAGATACGCAGTATTTT. Residues: CATSRGDITDTQYF.

The gene calls are TRBV21-1 and TRBJ1-5. TRBV21-1 constitutes a pseudogene. The CDR3 totals 18 residues. CDR3: CARGSGAGKGLGNQPQHF. The CDR3 coding sequence is TGTGCCAGGGGGTCTGGTGCAGGCAAGGGTCTGGGCAATCAGCCCCAGCATTTT.

This clone appeared once. The chain combines TRBV2 with TRBJ1-5; D is possibly TRBD1 (5 bases). V gave up 7 bases and J gave up 2 bases, with 15 bases separating them. The CDR3 totals 15 residues. Germline V gene sequence: CDR1 SNHLY, CDR2 FYNNEI. CDR3 nucleotide sequence: TGTGCCAGCAAGGGCGGGGGGGTCGGCAATCAGCCCCAGCATTTT. Its protein is CASKGGGVGNQPQHF.

In nucleotides, the CDR3 is TGTGCCAGCAGCGCCGGGGTCCGCGGGGAGACCCAGTACTTC. Its protein is CASSAGVRGETQYF. The gene calls are TRBV7-9 and TRBJ2-5, with D perhaps TRBD2 (5 bases). Germline assignment: CDR1 SEHNR and CDR2 FQNEAQ (reference sequence). The V end was cut by 5 bases, the J end by 5 bases, with 15 bases between. The length of the CDR3 is 14 residues.

The chain combines TRBV7-2 with TRBJ2-7; D might be TRBD1 (7 bases). The V end was cut by 5 bases, the J end by 2 bases, with 16 bases between. The CDR3 has 15 residues. Germline V gene sequence: CDR1 SGHTA, CDR2 FQGNSA. CDR3 sequence: CASSLRQGGTYEQYF. The CDR3 DNA reads TGTGCCAGCAGCCTTCGACAGGGAGGTACCTACGAGCAGTACTTC.

V is TRBV29-1 and J is TRBJ2-1, with TRBD1 as a possible D gene (6 bases). CDR3 length equals 15 residues. The ends were cut back, 4 bases at V and 2 bases at J, with 15 bases in the middle. Germline values: CDR1 SQVTM, CDR2 ANQGSEA. CDR3 bases: TGCAGCGTTGGCCTCAGGGGCAGGACCTACAATGAGCAGTTCTTC. This sequence encodes CSVGLRGRTYNEQFF.